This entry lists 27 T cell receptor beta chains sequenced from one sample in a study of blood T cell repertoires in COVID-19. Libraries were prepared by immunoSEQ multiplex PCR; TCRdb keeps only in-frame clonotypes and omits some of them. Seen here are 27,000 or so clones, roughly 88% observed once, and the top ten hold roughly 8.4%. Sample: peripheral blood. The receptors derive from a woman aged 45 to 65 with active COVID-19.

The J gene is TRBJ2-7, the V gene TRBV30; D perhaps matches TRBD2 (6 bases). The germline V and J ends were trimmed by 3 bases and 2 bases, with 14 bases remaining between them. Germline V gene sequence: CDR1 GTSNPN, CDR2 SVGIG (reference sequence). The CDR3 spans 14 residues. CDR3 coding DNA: TGTGCCTGGAGACCTGGGGGGAGCCCCTACGAGCAGTACTTC. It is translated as CAWRPGGSPYEQYF.

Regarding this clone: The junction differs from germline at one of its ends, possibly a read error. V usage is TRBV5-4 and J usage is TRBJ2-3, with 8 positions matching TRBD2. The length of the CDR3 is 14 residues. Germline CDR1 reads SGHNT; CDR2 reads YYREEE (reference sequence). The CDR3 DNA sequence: TGTGCCAGCAGTGATTGGACTAGCAGAGATACGCAGTATTTT. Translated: CASSDWTSRDTQYF. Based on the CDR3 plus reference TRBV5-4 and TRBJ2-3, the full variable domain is ETGVTQSPTHLIKTRGQQVTLRCSSQSGHNTVSWYQQALGQGPQFIFQYYREEENGRGNFPPRFSGLQFPNYSSELNVNALELDDSALYLCASSDWTSRDTQYFGPGTRLTVL.

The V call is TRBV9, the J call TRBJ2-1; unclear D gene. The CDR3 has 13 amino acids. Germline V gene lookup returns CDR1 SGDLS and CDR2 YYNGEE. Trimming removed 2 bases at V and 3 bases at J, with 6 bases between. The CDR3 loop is CASSVAGYNEQFF. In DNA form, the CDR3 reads TGTGCCAGCAGCGTGGCTGGCTACAATGAGCAGTTCTTC.

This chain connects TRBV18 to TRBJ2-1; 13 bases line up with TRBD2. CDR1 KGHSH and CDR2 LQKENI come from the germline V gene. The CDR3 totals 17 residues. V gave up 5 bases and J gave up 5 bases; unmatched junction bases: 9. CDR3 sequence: CASSTLAGGPRDNEQFF. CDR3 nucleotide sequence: TGTGCCAGCTCAACACTAGCGGGAGGGCCCCGGGACAATGAGCAGTTCTTC.

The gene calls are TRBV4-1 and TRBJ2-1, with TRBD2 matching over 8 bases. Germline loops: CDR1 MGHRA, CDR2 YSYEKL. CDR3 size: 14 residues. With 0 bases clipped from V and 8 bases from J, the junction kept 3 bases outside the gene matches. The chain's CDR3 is CASSQDGRAYEQFF. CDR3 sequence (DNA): TGCGCCAGCAGCCAAGACGGGAGGGCATATGAGCAGTTCTTC.

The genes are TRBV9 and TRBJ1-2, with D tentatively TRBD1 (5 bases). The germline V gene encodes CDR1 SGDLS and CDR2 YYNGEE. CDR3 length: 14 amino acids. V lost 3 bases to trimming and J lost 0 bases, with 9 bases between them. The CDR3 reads CASSDAGSNYGYTF. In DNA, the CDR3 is TGTGCCAGCAGCGATGCAGGGTCTAACTATGGCTACACCTTC.

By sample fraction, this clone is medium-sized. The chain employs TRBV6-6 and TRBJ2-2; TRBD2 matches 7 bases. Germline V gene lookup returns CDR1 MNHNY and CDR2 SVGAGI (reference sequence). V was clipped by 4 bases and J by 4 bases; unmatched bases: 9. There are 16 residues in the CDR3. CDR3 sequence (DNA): TGTGCCAGCAGTTCTCTAGCGGTGCCGGGCACCGGGGAGCTGTTTTTT. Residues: CASSSLAVPGTGELFF.

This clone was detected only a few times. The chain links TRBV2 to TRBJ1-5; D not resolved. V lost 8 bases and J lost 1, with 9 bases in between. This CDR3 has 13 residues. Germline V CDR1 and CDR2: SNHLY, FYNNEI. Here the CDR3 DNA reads TGTGCCAGCGTCGGGGAGAGCAATCAGCCCCAGCATTTT. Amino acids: CASVGESNQPQHF.

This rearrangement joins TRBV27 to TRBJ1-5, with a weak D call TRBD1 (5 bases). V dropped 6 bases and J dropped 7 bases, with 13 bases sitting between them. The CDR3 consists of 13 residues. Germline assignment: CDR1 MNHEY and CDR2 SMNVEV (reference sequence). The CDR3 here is CASRLTVWQPQHF. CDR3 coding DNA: TGTGCCAGCAGGCTGACAGTCTGGCAGCCCCAGCATTTT.

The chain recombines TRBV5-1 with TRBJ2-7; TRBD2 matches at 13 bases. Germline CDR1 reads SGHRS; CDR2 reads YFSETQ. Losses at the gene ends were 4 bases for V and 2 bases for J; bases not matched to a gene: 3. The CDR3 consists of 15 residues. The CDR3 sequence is CASSRGLAGAYEQYF. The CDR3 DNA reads TGCGCCAGCAGCAGAGGACTAGCGGGAGCCTACGAGCAGTACTTC.

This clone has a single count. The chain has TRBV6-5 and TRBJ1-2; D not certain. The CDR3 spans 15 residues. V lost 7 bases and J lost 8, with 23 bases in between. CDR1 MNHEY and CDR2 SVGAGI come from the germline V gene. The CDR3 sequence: CASIGRPVAAGGYTF. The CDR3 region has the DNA TGTGCCAGCATTGGCAGGCCTGTTGCGGCGGGGGGCTACACCTTC.

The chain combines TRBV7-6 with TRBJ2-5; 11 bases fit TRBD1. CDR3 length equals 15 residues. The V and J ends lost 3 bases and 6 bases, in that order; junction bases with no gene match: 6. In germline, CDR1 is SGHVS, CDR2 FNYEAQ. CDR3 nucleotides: TGTGCCAGCAGCTTCGGACAGGGGGCCGGACAGACCCAGTACTTC. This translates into CASSFGQGAGQTQYF.

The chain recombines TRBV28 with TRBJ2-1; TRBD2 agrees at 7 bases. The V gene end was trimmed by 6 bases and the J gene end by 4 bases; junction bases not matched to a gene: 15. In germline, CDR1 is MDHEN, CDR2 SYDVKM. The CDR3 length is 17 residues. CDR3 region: CASSLPGGSILYNEQFF. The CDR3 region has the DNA TGTGCCAGCAGCCTCCCCGGCGGGAGCATTTTGTACAATGAGCAGTTCTTC.

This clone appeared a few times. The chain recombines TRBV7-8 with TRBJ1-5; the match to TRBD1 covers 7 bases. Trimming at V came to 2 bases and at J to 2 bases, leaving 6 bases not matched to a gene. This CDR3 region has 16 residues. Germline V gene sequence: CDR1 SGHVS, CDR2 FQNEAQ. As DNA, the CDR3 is TGTGCCAGCAGCTTACTCAGGGGGAGTGGCAATCAGCCCCAGCATTTT. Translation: CASSLLRGSGNQPQHF.

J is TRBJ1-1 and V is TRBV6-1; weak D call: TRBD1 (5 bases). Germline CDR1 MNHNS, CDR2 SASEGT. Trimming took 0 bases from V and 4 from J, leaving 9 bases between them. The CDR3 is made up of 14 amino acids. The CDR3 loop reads CASSEALTVTEAFF. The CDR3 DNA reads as TGTGCCAGCAGTGAAGCGCTGACAGTCACTGAAGCTTTCTTT.

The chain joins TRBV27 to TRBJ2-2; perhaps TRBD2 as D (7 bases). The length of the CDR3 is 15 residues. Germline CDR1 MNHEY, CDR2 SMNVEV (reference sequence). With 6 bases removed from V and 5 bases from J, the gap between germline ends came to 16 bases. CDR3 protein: CASRHTGGETGELFF. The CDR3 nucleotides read TGTGCCAGCAGACATACGGGGGGCGAGACCGGGGAGCTGTTTTTT.

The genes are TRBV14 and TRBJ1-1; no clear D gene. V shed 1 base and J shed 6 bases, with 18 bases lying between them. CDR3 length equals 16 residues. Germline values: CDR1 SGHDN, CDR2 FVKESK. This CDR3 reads CASSQGPAGKKAEAFF. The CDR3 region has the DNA TGTGCCAGCAGCCAAGGACCGGCGGGGAAGAAGGCTGAAGCTTTCTTT.

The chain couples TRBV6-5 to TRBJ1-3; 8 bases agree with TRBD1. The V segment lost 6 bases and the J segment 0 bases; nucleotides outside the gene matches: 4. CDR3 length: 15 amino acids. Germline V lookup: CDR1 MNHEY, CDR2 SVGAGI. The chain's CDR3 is CASSIDRGSGNTIYF. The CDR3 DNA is TGTGCCAGCAGCATAGACAGGGGCTCTGGAAACACCATATATTTT.

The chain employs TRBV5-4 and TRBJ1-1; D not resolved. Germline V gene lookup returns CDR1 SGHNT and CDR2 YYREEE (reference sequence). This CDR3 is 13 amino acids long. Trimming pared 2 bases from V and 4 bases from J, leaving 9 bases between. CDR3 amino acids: CASSFGERTEAFF. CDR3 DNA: TGTGCCAGCAGCTTCGGGGAGCGCACTGAAGCTTTCTTT.

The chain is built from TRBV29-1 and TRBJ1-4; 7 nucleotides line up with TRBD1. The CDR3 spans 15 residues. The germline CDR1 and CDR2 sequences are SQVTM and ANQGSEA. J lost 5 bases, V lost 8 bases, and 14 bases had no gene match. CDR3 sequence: CSIRVSGTDNEKLFF. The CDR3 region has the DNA TGCAGCATTAGGGTCTCCGGGACAGACAATGAAAAACTGTTTTTT.

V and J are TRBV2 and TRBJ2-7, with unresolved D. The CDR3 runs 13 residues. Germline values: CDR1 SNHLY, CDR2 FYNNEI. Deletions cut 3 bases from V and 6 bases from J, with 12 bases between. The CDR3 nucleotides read TGTGCCAGCAGTGATAGACTCTCGGCCGAGCAGTACTTC. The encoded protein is CASSDRLSAEQYF.

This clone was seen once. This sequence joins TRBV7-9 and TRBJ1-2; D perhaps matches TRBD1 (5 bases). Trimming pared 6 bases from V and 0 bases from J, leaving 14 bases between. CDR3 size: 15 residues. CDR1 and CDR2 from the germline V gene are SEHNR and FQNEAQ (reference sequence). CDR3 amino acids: CASSAGRRANYGYTF. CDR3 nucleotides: TGTGCCAGCAGTGCAGGGAGGAGGGCTAACTATGGCTACACCTTC.

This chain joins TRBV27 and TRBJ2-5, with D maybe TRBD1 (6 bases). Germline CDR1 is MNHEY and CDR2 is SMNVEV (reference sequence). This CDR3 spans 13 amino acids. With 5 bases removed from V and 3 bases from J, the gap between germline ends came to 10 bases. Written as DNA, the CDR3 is TGTGCCAGCAGTATCCCAGGGGAAGAGACCCAGTACTTC. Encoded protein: CASSIPGEETQYF.

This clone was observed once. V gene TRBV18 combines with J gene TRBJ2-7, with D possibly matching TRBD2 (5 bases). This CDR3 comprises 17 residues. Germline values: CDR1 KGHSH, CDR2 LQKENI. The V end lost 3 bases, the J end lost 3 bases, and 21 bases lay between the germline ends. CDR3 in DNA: TGTGCCAGCTCACCTACCGCCGGGGATACGGACGACTACGAGCAGTACTTC. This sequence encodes CASSPTAGDTDDYEQYF.

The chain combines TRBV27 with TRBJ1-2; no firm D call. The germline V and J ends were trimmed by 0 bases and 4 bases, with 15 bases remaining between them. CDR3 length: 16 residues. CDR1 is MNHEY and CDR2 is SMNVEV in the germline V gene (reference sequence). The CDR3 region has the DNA TGTGCCAGCAGTTTATCCGAGCGGGCTGGGCTCTATGGCTACACCTTC. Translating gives CASSLSERAGLYGYTF.

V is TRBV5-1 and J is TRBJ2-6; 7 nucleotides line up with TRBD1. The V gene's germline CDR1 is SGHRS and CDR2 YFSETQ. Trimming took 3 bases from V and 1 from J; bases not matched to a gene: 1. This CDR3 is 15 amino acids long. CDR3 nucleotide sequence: TGCGCCAGCAGCTCGACAGGGTCTGGGGCCAACGTCCTGACTTTC. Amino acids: CASSSTGSGANVLTF.

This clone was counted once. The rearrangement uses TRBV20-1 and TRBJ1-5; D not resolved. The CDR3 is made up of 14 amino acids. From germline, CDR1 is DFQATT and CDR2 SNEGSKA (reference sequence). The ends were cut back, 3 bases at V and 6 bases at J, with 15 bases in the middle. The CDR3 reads CSASRDMFIQPQHF. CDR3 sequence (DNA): TGCAGTGCTAGTCGAGACATGTTTATTCAGCCCCAGCATTTT.